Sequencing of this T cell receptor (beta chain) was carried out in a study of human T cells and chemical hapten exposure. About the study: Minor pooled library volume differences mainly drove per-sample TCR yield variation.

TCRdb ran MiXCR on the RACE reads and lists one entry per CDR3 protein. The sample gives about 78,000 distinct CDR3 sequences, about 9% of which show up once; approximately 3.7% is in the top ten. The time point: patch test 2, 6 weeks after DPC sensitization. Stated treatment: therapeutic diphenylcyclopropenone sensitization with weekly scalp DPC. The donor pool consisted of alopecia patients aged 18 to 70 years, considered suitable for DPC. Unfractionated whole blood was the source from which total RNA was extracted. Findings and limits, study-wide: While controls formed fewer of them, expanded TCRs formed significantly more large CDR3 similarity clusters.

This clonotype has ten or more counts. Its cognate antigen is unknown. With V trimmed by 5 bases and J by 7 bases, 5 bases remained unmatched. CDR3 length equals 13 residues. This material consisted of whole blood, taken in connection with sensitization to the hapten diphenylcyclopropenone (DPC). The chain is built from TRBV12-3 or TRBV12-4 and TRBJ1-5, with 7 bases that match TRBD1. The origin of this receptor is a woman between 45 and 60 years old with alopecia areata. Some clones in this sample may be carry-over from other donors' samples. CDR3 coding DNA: TGTGCCAGCAGTGACAGACAGGGCCAGCCCCAGCATTTT. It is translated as CASSDRQGQPQHF.